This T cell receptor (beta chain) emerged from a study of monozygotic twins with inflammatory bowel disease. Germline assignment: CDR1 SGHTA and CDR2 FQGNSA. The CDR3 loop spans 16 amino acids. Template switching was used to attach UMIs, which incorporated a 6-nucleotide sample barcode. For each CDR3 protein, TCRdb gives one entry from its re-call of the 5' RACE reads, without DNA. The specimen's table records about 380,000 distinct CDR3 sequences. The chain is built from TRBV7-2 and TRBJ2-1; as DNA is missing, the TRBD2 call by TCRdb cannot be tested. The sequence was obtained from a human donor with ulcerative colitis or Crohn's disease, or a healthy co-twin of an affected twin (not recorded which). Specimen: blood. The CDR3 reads CASSLVEAGPTYEQFF.